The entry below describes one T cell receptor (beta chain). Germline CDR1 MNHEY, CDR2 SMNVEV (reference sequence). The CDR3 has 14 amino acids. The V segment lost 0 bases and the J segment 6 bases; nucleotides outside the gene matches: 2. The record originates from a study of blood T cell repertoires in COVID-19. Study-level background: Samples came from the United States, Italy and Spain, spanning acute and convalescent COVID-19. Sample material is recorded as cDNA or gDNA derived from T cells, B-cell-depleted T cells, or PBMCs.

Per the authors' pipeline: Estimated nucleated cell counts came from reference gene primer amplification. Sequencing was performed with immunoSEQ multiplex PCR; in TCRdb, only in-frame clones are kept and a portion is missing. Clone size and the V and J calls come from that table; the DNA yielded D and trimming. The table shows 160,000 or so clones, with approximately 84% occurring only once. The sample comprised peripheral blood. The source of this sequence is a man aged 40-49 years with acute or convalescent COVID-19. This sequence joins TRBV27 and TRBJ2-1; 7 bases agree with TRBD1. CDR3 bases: TGTGCCAGCAGTTTATCTTACAGGGGCAATGAGCAGTTCTTC. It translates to CASSLSYRGNEQFF.